Presented here are 26 T cell receptor beta chains from one specimen sequenced in a study of shared clonotypes between healthy human individuals. Generated by immunoSEQ multiplex PCR, the TCRdb table keeps only in-frame clones and is missing some. The data show 500,000 or so clones, around 95% seen once. Material: naive CD4+ T cells sorted from blood. Regarding subset: CD45RA+ positively selected. These receptor sequences come from a woman aged 30 to 39 in good health.

The chain links TRBV7-8 to TRBJ2-3, with 7 bases identical to TRBD2. V was pared by 2 bases and J by 6 bases, with 17 bases of the junction left unmatched. From germline, CDR1 is SGHVS and CDR2 FQNEAQ. The CDR3 spans 18 residues. The CDR3 loop reads CASSLRPSSGGSMDTQYF. DNA for the CDR3: TGTGCCAGCAGCTTAAGGCCTTCCAGCGGCGGGAGCATGGATACGCAGTATTTT.

This sequence joins TRBV6-5 and TRBJ2-7; the match to TRBD1 covers 10 bases. Germline trimming cut 5 bases from V and 2 bases from J; bases unmatched to any gene: 6. The CDR3 runs to 15 residues. Germline loops: CDR1 MNHEY, CDR2 SVGAGI. DNA of the CDR3: TGTGCCAGCAGTCCCGGACAGGGGGTACCCTACGAGCAGTACTTC. It is translated as CASSPGQGVPYEQYF.

The V and J genes are TRBV2 and TRBJ1-1; D remains ambiguous. This CDR3 has 13 amino acids. With 6 bases removed from V and 6 bases from J, the gap between germline ends came to 14 bases. Per the germline V gene, CDR1 is SNHLY and CDR2 is FYNNEI. CDR3 nucleotide sequence: TGTGCCAGCAGAGACAACGCACCACCTGAAGCTTTCTTT. It is translated as CASRDNAPPEAFF.

The CDR3 DNA reads TGTGCCAGCAGTCCCGAGGGGAGCGGAGAGGGCACAGATACGCAGTATTTT. Translating it yields CASSPEGSGEGTDTQYF. The chain joins TRBV28 to TRBJ2-3; D tentatively fits TRBD1 or TRBD2 (5 bases each). Trimming stripped 5 bases from V and 1 base from J, with 19 bases between. Germline V gives CDR1 MDHEN, CDR2 SYDVKM. CDR3 size: 17 residues.

The chain couples TRBV15 to TRBJ2-7, with a tentative D call TRBD2 (5 bases). The CDR3 has 15 residues. V lost 0 bases to trimming and J lost 5 bases, with 14 bases between them. Per germline, CDR1 LNHNV and CDR2 YYDKDF (reference sequence). The CDR3: CATSRDHGKWNEQYF. The CDR3 DNA sequence: TGTGCCACCAGCAGAGATCACGGGAAGTGGAACGAGCAGTACTTC.

V gene TRBV7-9 combines with J gene TRBJ1-1; a weak D match, TRBD1 (5 bases). The ends were cut back, 5 bases at V and 2 bases at J, with 12 bases in the middle. CDR3 length: 14 residues. CDR1 and CDR2 (germline): SEHNR, FQNEAQ (reference sequence). The CDR3, as DNA: TGTGCCAGCAGCGCCAGGGAGGGCAACACTGAAGCTTTCTTT. Translation gives CASSAREGNTEAFF. The whole variable domain, remainder taken from reference TRBV7-9 and TRBJ1-1, is DTGVSQNPRHKITKRGQNVTFRCDPISEHNRLYWYRQTLGQGPEFLTYFQNEAQLEKSRLLSDRFSAERPKGSFSTLEIQRTEQGDSAMYLCASSAREGNTEAFFGQGTRLTVV.

This chain uses TRBV7-9 with TRBJ2-1; D ambiguous. Germline CDR1 and CDR2: SEHNR and FQNEAQ (reference sequence). V was clipped by 0 bases and J by 6 bases, with 12 bases between them. The CDR3 contains 15 residues. The CDR3 sequence: CASSLATPTFNEQFF. In nucleotides, the CDR3 is TGTGCCAGCAGCTTAGCTACTCCGACTTTCAATGAGCAGTTCTTC.

The rearrangement uses TRBV28 and TRBJ1-5; D uncertain. V was clipped by 8 bases and J by 0 bases, with 17 bases between them. CDR3 size: 16 residues. Germline V lookup: CDR1 MDHEN, CDR2 SYDVKM. The CDR3 DNA sequence: TGTGCCAGCTTTACGTCGCACCTATATAGCAATCAGCCCCAGCATTTT. Its translation is CASFTSHLYSNQPQHF. The whole variable domain, remainder taken from reference TRBV28 and TRBJ1-5, is DVKVTQSSRYLVKRTGEKVFLECVQDMDHENMFWYRQDPGLGLRLIYFSYDVKMKEKGDIPEGYSVSREKKERFSLILESASTNQTSMYLCASFTSHLYSNQPQHFGDGTRLSIL.

In DNA form, the CDR3 reads TGTGCCATCGGGACAGGGGGATACGAGCAGTACTTC. Protein sequence: CAIGTGGYEQYF. This chain joins TRBV28 and TRBJ2-7; 11 bases are shared with TRBD1. Trimming took 10 bases from V and 4 from J; bases not matched to a gene: 3. This CDR3 is built from 12 residues. Per germline, CDR1 MDHEN and CDR2 SYDVKM.

The chain is built from TRBV28 and TRBJ2-7; 9 nucleotides agree with TRBD2. Per germline, CDR1 MDHEN and CDR2 SYDVKM. J gave up 7 bases and V 2 bases, and 12 bases lay outside the gene matches. This CDR3 has 16 residues. The CDR3 DNA reads as TGTGCCAGCAGTTTACCCGGGGTAGCGGGAGTCCGGGAGCAGTACTTC. Translation: CASSLPGVAGVREQYF.

J is TRBJ1-5 and V is TRBV7-4, with TRBD1 as a possible D gene (6 bases). Germline V gene data show CDR1 as SGHVT and CDR2 as SQSDAQ. With 1 base removed from V and 4 bases from J, the gap between germline ends came to 8 bases. This CDR3 is 14 amino acids long. CDR3: CASSLVDSNQPQHF. The CDR3 coding sequence is TGTGCCAGCAGCTTAGTGGACAGTAATCAGCCCCAGCATTTT.

A single count supports this clone. This chain joins TRBV28 and TRBJ2-7; D uncertain. V lost 6 bases, J lost 6 bases, and 12 bases lay in between. This CDR3 contains 12 residues. CDR1 MDHEN and CDR2 SYDVKM come from the germline V gene. The CDR3 region is CASRTPVGEQYF. CDR3 in DNA: TGTGCCAGCAGGACTCCCGTGGGCGAGCAGTACTTC.

The gene calls are TRBV19 and TRBJ1-4, with 8 bases aligning to TRBD1. Germline V CDR1 and CDR2: LNHDA, SQIVND (reference sequence). J was trimmed by 11 bases and V by 4 bases; bases with no gene match: 12. The CDR3 has 15 amino acids. CDR3 sequence reads: CASSTTGGFGMKLFF. The CDR3 DNA follows: TGTGCCAGTAGTACCACAGGGGGGTTCGGTATGAAACTGTTTTTT.

The J gene is TRBJ2-2, the V gene TRBV28, with no clear D. Germline CDR1 and CDR2: MDHEN and SYDVKM. The V end was cut by 11 bases, the J end by 4 bases, with 14 bases between. The CDR3 covers 13 residues. The chain's CDR3 is CAARLSGTGELFF. CDR3 DNA sequence: TGTGCCGCCCGACTTAGTGGCACCGGGGAGCTGTTTTTT.

This rearrangement joins TRBV28 to TRBJ2-5, with D possibly TRBD2 on 6 matching bases. Germline V CDR1 and CDR2: MDHEN, SYDVKM. This CDR3 has 15 residues. Trimming removed 2 bases from V and 0 bases from J, with 10 bases in between. The CDR3 region is CASSLRRTNQETQYF. The CDR3 region has the DNA TGTGCCAGCAGTTTACGAAGGACTAACCAAGAGACCCAGTACTTC.

V usage is TRBV9 and J usage is TRBJ2-2; D gene ambiguous. Germline V gene sequence: CDR1 SGDLS, CDR2 YYNGEE. CDR3 size: 14 residues. Trimming took 6 bases from V and 4 from J, leaving 13 bases between them. The CDR3 bases are TGTGCCAGCAATGGAGAAGGACGCACCGGGGAGCTGTTTTTT. Translation: CASNGEGRTGELFF. Filled out from reference TRBV9 and TRBJ2-2, the complete variable domain reads DSGVTQTPKHLITATGQRVTLRCSPRSGDLSVYWYQQSLDQGLQFLIQYYNGEERAKGNILERFSAQQFPDLHSELNLSSLELGDSALYFCASNGEGRTGELFFGEGSRLTVL.

The chain couples TRBV5-1 to TRBJ1-5; D possibly corresponds to TRBD1 (5 bases). Trimming pared 4 bases from V and 4 bases from J, leaving 9 bases between. The CDR3 is made up of 13 amino acids. Per the germline V gene, CDR1 is SGHRS and CDR2 is YFSETQ. For the CDR3, the DNA is TGCGCCAGCAGCCGAGGGGTGAATCAGCCCCAGCATTTT. Translated, it gives CASSRGVNQPQHF.

The J gene is TRBJ1-3, the V gene TRBV10-3, with D unresolved. The CDR3 length is 14 residues. Trimming left V 1 base short and J 0 bases short, with 4 bases between. Germline CDR1 reads ENHRY; CDR2 reads SYGVKD. The CDR3 DNA sequence: TGTGCCATCAGTGAGTTGTACTCTGGAAACACCATATATTTT. Translation: CAISELYSGNTIYF.

The CDR3 DNA sequence: TGTGCCAGCAGCTTCGTCAGGGGTCGTTTTCACCAAGAGACCCAGTACTTC. It encodes CASSFVRGRFHQETQYF. This sequence joins TRBV7-8 and TRBJ2-5, with D possibly being TRBD1 (6 bases). Trimming took off 3 bases at V and 0 bases at J, with 17 bases between the two ends. CDR1 and CDR2 (germline): SGHVS, FQNEAQ. CDR3 size: 17 residues.

J is TRBJ2-1 and V is TRBV5-4; 11 bases are shared with TRBD2. CDR1 SGHNT and CDR2 YYREEE come from the germline V gene (reference sequence). The CDR3 is made up of 16 amino acids. V was clipped by 0 bases and J by 9 bases; unmatched bases: 8. CDR3 nucleotide sequence: TGTGCCAGCAGCTTGGCACTAGCGGGAGCAGGATCTGAGCAGTTCTTC. Translated: CASSLALAGAGSEQFF.

This sequence joins TRBV6-1 and TRBJ2-1, with TRBD1 matching 8 bases. CDR1 is MNHNS, CDR2 SASEGT, per germline. With 5 bases clipped from V and 7 bases from J, the junction kept 7 bases outside the gene matches. The CDR3 runs 14 residues. The CDR3 DNA is TGTGCCAGCAGTCCCAGGGACAGGTTAAATGAGCAGTTCTTC. This gives the protein CASSPRDRLNEQFF.

The J gene is TRBJ2-7, the V gene TRBV28, with a weak D call TRBD2 (6 bases). The CDR3 is 15 amino acids. CDR1 and CDR2 (germline): MDHEN, SYDVKM. Trimming took 3 bases from V and 2 from J, leaving 14 bases between them. The CDR3 DNA sequence: TGTGCCAGCAGTTTCTCCGGGGGAAAGACCTACGAGCAGTACTTC. Translated, it gives CASSFSGGKTYEQYF.

This clone was seen only once. The chain combines TRBV18 with TRBJ2-2; maybe TRBD2 (6 bases). Germline V gene lookup returns CDR1 KGHSH and CDR2 LQKENI. The V end was cut by 0 bases, the J end by 8 bases, with 13 bases between. CDR3 length: 15 residues. The CDR3, as DNA: TGTGCCAGCTCACCACCGAGTCGGGAGACTGGGGAGCTGTTTTTT. This encodes CASSPPSRETGELFF.

The chain carries TRBV28 and TRBJ1-3, with 9 nucleotides matching TRBD1. CDR3 length: 16 residues. Per the germline V gene, CDR1 is MDHEN and CDR2 is SYDVKM. V was clipped by 4 bases and J by 4 bases; unmatched bases: 8. CDR3 in amino acids: CASSSQGAPGGNTIYF. CDR3 DNA sequence: TGTGCCAGCAGTTCACAGGGGGCTCCAGGGGGAAACACCATATATTTT.

The J gene is TRBJ2-6, the V gene TRBV7-9; D tentatively fits TRBD1 or TRBD2 (6 bases each). CDR3 size: 19 residues. Germline V CDR1 and CDR2: SEHNR, FQNEAQ (reference sequence). V lost 0 bases and J 2 bases, leaving 17 bases between the germline ends. The chain's CDR3 is CASSLALGGGDTGANVLTF. The CDR3 nucleotides read TGTGCCAGCAGCTTAGCATTAGGTGGCGGGGACACTGGGGCCAACGTCCTGACTTTC.

This clone was recorded once. This CDR3 is CASSENRGANEKLFF. CDR3 sequence (DNA): TGTGCCAGCAGCGAGAACAGGGGCGCCAATGAAAAACTGTTTTTT. The chain recombines TRBV5-6 with TRBJ1-4; 7 positions match TRBD1. Germline CDR1 and CDR2: SGHDT and YYEEEE. The CDR3 contains 15 residues. Unmatched junction bases numbered 8, after V lost 4 bases and J lost 5 bases.